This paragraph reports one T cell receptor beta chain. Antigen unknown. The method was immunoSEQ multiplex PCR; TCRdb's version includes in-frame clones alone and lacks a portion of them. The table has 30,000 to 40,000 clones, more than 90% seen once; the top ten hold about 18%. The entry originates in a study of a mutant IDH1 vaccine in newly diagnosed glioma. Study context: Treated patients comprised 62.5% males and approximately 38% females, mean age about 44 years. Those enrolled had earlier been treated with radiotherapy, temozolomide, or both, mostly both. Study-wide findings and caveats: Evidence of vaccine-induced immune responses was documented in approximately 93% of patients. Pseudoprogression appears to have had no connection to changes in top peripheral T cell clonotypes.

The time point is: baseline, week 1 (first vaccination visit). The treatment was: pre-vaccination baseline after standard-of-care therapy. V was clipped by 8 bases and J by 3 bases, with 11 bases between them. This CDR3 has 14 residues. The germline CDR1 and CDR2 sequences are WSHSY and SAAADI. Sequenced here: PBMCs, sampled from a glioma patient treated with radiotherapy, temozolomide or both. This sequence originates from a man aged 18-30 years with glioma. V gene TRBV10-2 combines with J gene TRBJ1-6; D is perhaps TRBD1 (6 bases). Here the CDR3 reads CASGGQGYNSPLHF. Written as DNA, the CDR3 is TGCGCCAGCGGGGGGCAGGGCTATAATTCACCCCTCCACTTT.